Below, 5 T cell receptor beta chains from the same sample are listed, as sequenced in a study of CD8+CD57+ T cells in acquired aplastic anemia. CDR3 and TCR beta VDJ profiling relied on genomic DNA as the template. TCRdb reanalysed the reads using MiXCR and keeps one entry per CDR3 protein. The table has some 140,000 distinct CDR3 sequences, about 40% seen once; the top ten hold almost 8.5%. Sequenced: sorted CD4+, CD8+, or CD8+CD57+ T cells (not recorded which) from PBMCs. The origin of the receptors is a human donor in good health, serving as a control.

This clonotype was seen only a few times. The chain is built from TRBV2 and TRBJ2-7; D is ambiguous. Germline CDR1 reads SNHLY; CDR2 reads FYNNEI. Deletions cut 8 bases from V and 1 base from J, with 12 bases between. The CDR3 has 13 amino acids. The CDR3 DNA reads as TGTGCCAGCGTACCCGCGTCGTCCTACGAGCAGTACTTC. It specifies CASVPASSYEQYF.

The chain combines TRBV19 with TRBJ2-1, with 7 bases matching TRBD2. Per germline, CDR1 LNHDA and CDR2 SQIVND (reference sequence). There are 13 residues in the CDR3. The trim removed 9 bases at V and 7 bases at J, leaving 9 bases unmatched. Here the CDR3 reads CASRTRSVNEQFF. The CDR3 nucleotides are TGTGCCAGCCGGACTAGGAGTGTAAATGAGCAGTTCTTC.

The chain is built from TRBV28 and TRBJ1-2; no definite D call. Germline V gene lookup returns CDR1 MDHEN and CDR2 SYDVKM. Trimming took off 5 bases at V and 8 bases at J, with 18 bases between the two ends. The CDR3 sequence is 14 residues long. CDR3 nucleotides: TGTGCCAGCAGTCCTTTCTTGAAAGGGCCCGGCTACACCTTC. This encodes CASSPFLKGPGYTF.

The table lists this clonotype with a few counts. This chain connects TRBV29-1 to TRBJ1-2; TRBD1 might be the D (5 bases). The CDR3 is 11 amino acids. Germline V gene data show CDR1 as SQVTM and CDR2 as ANQGSEA. The V end lost 7 bases, the J end lost 2 bases, and 8 bases lay between the germline ends. The CDR3 region is CSAEGNYGYTF. CDR3 DNA sequence: TGCAGCGCCGAGGGGAACTATGGCTACACCTTC.

This clonotype was observed many times. The genes are TRBV3-1 and TRBJ1-1, with D unresolved. Germline V gene lookup returns CDR1 LGHDT and CDR2 YNNKEL (reference sequence). There are 13 residues in the CDR3. Trimming cost V 6 bases and J 4 bases, with 12 bases left between them. The CDR3 region is CASRPVGSTEAFF. The CDR3 DNA reads as TGTGCCAGCAGACCCGTAGGGAGCACTGAAGCTTTCTTT.